This T cell receptor beta chain emerged from a study of regulatory T cells in long-lasting Graves disease. Sequencing libraries for TCR beta were prepared with iRepertoire HTBI primers and Arm-PCR of CDR3 regions. TCRdb reanalysed the multiplex PCR reads using MiXCR and keeps one entry per CDR3 protein. Of roughly 490,000 distinct CDR3 sequences in the sample, roughly 22% were seen once. Time point defined: persistent/refractory GD, antithyroid drugs over 5 years with positive TRAb. Generation of the TCR library employed RNA extracted from PBMCs. This clonotype was picked up a small number of times. V was cut by 11 bases and J by 0 bases, with 11 bases left in between. The length of the CDR3 is 13 residues.

This sequence was found in a female donor with Graves disease. The chain combines TRBV12-3 or TRBV12-4 with TRBJ1-3; D might be TRBD1 (5 bases). Sequencing used peripheral blood mononuclear cells (PBMCs), obtained when the disease was refractory, from a patient treated with antithyroid drugs. The CDR3 loop is CAEGSYSGNTIYF. The CDR3 nucleotides read TGTGCCGAGGGGTCCTACTCTGGAAACACCATATATTTT.